Listed below are T cell receptor beta chains from one sample, sequenced in a study of OX40 agonist ivuxolimab in advanced cancers. Method: immunoSEQ multiplex PCR; TCRdb's copy keeps in-frame clones and lacks some. Among fewer than 60,000 clones listed, over 75% were seen once. The sample here was CD4+ or CD8+ T cells sorted from blood, taken in a trial of the OX40 agonist ivuxolimab. The receptors derive from an adult with an advanced solid tumor such as melanoma, head and neck, liver or kidney cancer. Both conserved end residues are part of each CDR3. Fields, in order: V gene, J gene, clone size, D gene, CDR3 protein, CDR3 DNA. A D gene is named only where the DNA matches it firmly. Clone size is shown for a subset of rows, as once, few, many or a class of expanded clone.

TRBV19	TRBJ1-1	.	.	CASSISVNTEAFF	TGTGCCAGTAGTATTTCGGTTAACACTGAAGCTTTCTTT
TRBV10-3	TRBJ1-2	.	TRBD1	CAISGQGGTNYGYTF	TGTGCCATCAGTGGTCAGGGGGGGACTAACTATGGCTACACCTTC
TRBV11-2	TRBJ2-3	.	.	CASSRLITTDTQYF	TGTGCCAGCAGCCGGCTAATCACCACAGATACGCAGTATTTT
TRBV27	TRBJ2-5	once	TRBD2	CASSLSGRGIGTQYF	TGTGCCAGCAGTTTATCGGGGAGGGGTATCGGGACCCAGTACTTC
TRBV28	TRBJ1-6	many	.	CASSFSLTFLHF	TGTGCCAGCAGTTTCAGTTTAACCTTCCTCCACTTT
TRBV10-2	TRBJ1-5	medium-sized	TRBD1	CASKSAGRGLINSNQPQHF	TGCGCCAGCAAGTCGGCGGGCAGGGGGTTAATCAATAGCAATCAGCCCCAGCATTTT
TRBV6-5	TRBJ2-3	.	.	CASSLLGASTDTQYF	TGTGCCAGCAGTCTACTAGGGGCTAGCACAGATACGCAGTATTTT
TRBV5-4	TRBJ2-1	.	TRBD1	CASSWRQGAYNEQFF	TGTGCCAGCAGCTGGAGACAGGGGGCCTACAATGAGCAGTTCTTC
TRBV4-2	TRBJ1-1	few	.	CASSQGGFGAEAFF	TGTGCCAGCAGCCAAGGGGGATTCGGGGCTGAAGCTTTCTTT
TRBV6-1	TRBJ1-4	.	.	CASRGTERGEKLFF	TGTGCCAGCAGGGGGACGGAGAGAGGAGAAAAACTGTTTTTT
TRBV6-5	TRBJ1-1	few	.	CASSYYGRQNTEAFF	TGTGCCAGCAGTTACTATGGCAGACAGAACACTGAAGCTTTCTTT
TRBV4-1	TRBJ1-2	.	TRBD1	CASSPFLKFGQGDGYTF	TGCGCCAGCAGCCCCTTTTTGAAGTTCGGACAGGGGGATGGCTACACCTTC
TRBV2	TRBJ2-5	.	TRBD2	CASSEEAGGRETQYF	TGTGCCAGCAGTGAGGAAGCGGGGGGGCGGGAGACCCAGTACTTC
TRBV2	TRBJ2-1	.	TRBD2	CASSDLSGGLYNEQFF	TGTGCCAGCAGTGACCTTAGCGGGGGTCTTTACAATGAGCAGTTCTTC
TRBV7-6	TRBJ2-7	.	TRBD2	CASSLVSEGGRTSGLYEQYF	TGTGCCAGCAGCTTAGTATCTGAGGGGGGAAGGACTAGCGGATTATACGAGCAGTACTTC
TRBV6-1	TRBJ2-7	.	.	CASRDGGLRHEQYF	TGTGCCAGCAGGGACGGTGGCCTTCGACACGAGCAGTACTTC
TRBV7-2	TRBJ2-5	.	TRBD2	CASSLFTSGGQTQYF	TGTGCCAGCAGCTTATTTACTAGCGGGGGACAGACCCAGTACTTC
TRBV18	TRBJ1-2	.	.	CASSPLGRQDYGYTF	TGTGCCAGCTCACCATTAGGTCGGCAAGACTATGGCTACACCTTC
TRBV21-1	TRBJ1-5	.	.	CASRGRDRGNSNQPQHF	TGTGCCAGCAGAGGTCGGGACAGGGGTAATAGCAATCAGCCCCAGCATTTT
TRBV7-8	TRBJ1-6	few	TRBD1	CASRGEGGMTYNSPLHF	TGTGCCAGCAGAGGAGAAGGGGGCATGACCTATAATTCACCCCTCCACTTT
TRBV11-2	TRBJ1-2	once	.	CASSLVVGPNLYGYTF	TGTGCCAGCAGCTTAGTGGTAGGTCCAAATCTCTATGGCTACACCTTC
TRBV5-4	TRBJ2-5	.	TRBD2	CASSSGLAGARETQYF	TGTGCCAGCAGCTCGGGACTAGCGGGGGCACGGGAGACCCAGTACTTC
TRBV5-4	TRBJ2-5	.	.	CASSLVAGETQYF	TGTGCCAGCAGCTTGGTTGCAGGGGAGACCCAGTACTTC
TRBV25-1	TRBJ2-3	.	.	CASSEYGQSSTDTQYF	TGTGCCAGCAGTGAATATGGACAGTCTAGCACAGATACGCAGTATTTT
TRBV10-1	TRBJ2-1	.	.	CASSALGGYNEQFF	TGCGCCAGCAGTGCCCTGGGGGGCTACAATGAGCAGTTCTTC
TRBV15	TRBJ1-5	.	.	CATNMRQGYQPQHF	TGTGCCACCAACATGAGGCAGGGCTATCAGCCCCAGCATTTT
TRBV6-5	TRBJ2-7	.	TRBD2	CASSYSQTSPYEQYF	TGTGCCAGCAGTTACTCACAGACTAGCCCCTACGAGCAGTACTTC
TRBV28	TRBJ1-1	once	.	CASRVNTEAFF	TGTGCCAGCAGGGTTAACACTGAAGCTTTCTTT
TRBV5-1	TRBJ2-7	.	.	CASSPTGELVVTEQYF	TGCGCCAGCAGCCCAACCGGGGAGTTGGTCGTCACCGAGCAGTACTTC
TRBV18	TRBJ1-1	few	.	CASSPRQNTEAFF	TGTGCCAGCTCACCGCGTCAGAACACTGAAGCTTTCTTT
TRBV5-1	TRBJ1-1	.	TRBD1	CASSTGQGGVDTEAFF	TGCGCCAGCAGCACCGGACAGGGAGGAGTTGACACTGAAGCTTTCTTT